This TCR beta chain was identified in a study of blood T cell repertoires in COVID-19. Source study methods: Counts of nucleated cells, estimated from reference gene primer amplification, were obtained. Produced via immunoSEQ multiplex PCR; TCRdb's table is partial and in-frame only. V, J and clone size derive from that table, while D and trimming were established from the DNA sequence. The sample lists tens of thousands of clones, under 80% occurring once. Germline CDR1 reads SGHTA; CDR2 reads FQGNSA. This CDR3 has 14 residues. V gave up 5 bases and J gave up 5 bases, with 13 bases separating them. The receptor's source is a woman older than 75 with active or convalescent COVID-19. The sample was peripheral blood. This chain connects TRBV7-2 to TRBJ2-1; TRBD1 might be the D (5 bases). Here the CDR3 reads CASSTQGTNNEQFF. CDR3 in DNA: TGTGCCAGCAGCACCCAGGGCACCAACAATGAGCAGTTCTTC.